The clone carrying this T cell receptor beta chain has just a few counts. What it recognizes is unknown. This specimen comes from a study of blood T cells in healthy people across ages. Study-wide findings and caveats: Diversity of TCR beta per million T cells declined in a roughly linear way with age.

This CDR3 has 12 residues. The V and J ends lost 6 bases and 11 bases respectively, with 14 bases between them. Per germline, CDR1 SEHNR and CDR2 FQNEAQ (reference sequence). A J-beta primer mix and a sample-barcoded 5' primer were used in a second PCR of about 6 to 12 cycles. From the 5' RACE reads, TCRdb called clonotypes with MiXCR, one entry per CDR3 protein. Of hundreds of thousands of distinct CDR3 sequences in the sample, just under 25% were seen once. These same data were also listed under a study on T cells of mothers and their children.

This chain connects TRBV7-9 to TRBJ2-1; D may be TRBD2 (6 bases). The sequence was obtained from a boy aged 5-17 years in good health. Source material: blood. CDR3 loop: CASSSRGFQQFF. DNA for the CDR3: TGTGCCAGCAGTAGTCGGGGGTTCCAGCAGTTCTTC.